This TCR beta chain emerged from a study of blood T cell repertoires in COVID-19. The germline V gene encodes CDR1 KGHDR and CDR2 SFDVKD. The CDR3 is made up of 11 amino acids. Here immunoSEQ multiplex PCR was the method, and the copy in TCRdb shows in-frame clones only, minus some. The sample carries over 20,000 clones, around 89% recorded once. Points on this clone: The germline gene is not matched at one end of the junction; a read error may be the cause.

This sequence joins TRBV24-1 and TRBJ2-7, with 8 nucleotides matching TRBD2. What was sequenced was peripheral blood. This receptor was identified in a human donor in a cohort sampled during active COVID-19. CDR3 in amino acids: CATSDSTSVHF. CDR3 DNA sequence: TGTGCCACCAGTGATTCGACTAGCGTGCACTTC.